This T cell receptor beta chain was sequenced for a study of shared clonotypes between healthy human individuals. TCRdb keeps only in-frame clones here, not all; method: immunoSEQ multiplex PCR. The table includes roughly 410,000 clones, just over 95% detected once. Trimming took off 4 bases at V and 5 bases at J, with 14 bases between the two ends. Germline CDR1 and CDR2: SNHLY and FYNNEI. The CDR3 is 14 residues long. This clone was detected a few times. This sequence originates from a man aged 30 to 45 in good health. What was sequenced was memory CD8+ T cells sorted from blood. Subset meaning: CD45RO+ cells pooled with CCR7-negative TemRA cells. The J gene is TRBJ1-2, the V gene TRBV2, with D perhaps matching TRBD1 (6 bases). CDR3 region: CASSVSGARYGYTF. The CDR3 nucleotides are TGTGCCAGCAGTGTATCAGGGGCTAGATATGGCTACACCTTC.